This T cell receptor beta chain was identified during a study of T cell responses to AZD1222 COVID-19 vaccine. To note about this clone: The junction and the germline gene differ at one end; a read error may be behind it.

Generated by immunoSEQ multiplex PCR, the TCRdb table keeps only in-frame clones and is missing some. The table includes around 100,000 clones, more than 70% detected once. CDR1 MDHEN and CDR2 SYDVKM come from the germline V gene. This CDR3 region has 12 residues. The sample in question was peripheral blood, obtained 28 days after the second AZD1222 dose. The gene calls are TRBV28 and TRBJ1-5; 12 bases fit TRBD1. The clonotype comes from an adult who received the AZD1222 COVID-19 vaccine. This CDR3 reads CASRLGQGASNF. CDR3 coding DNA: TGTGCCAGCAGGCTGGGACAGGGGGCGAGTAATTTT.